This T cell receptor beta chain was recorded in a study of Ad26.COV2.S vaccination and SARS-CoV-2 variants. The CDR3 runs to 15 residues. The treatment: around 19 received Ad26.COV2.S at low or high dose, single or two shots; 5 received placebo; per-sample allocation not given. Sampling took place 63 days after the first vaccine or placebo injection. In the case of this clone: Its antigen is as yet unknown.

Profiling relied on immunoSEQ multiplex PCR, and the TCRdb table lists in-frame clones only, not all of them. In the table there are hundreds of thousands of clones, approximately 88% of which are singletons. Study-wide points: Substantial breadth was reportedly displayed by spike-specific CD8+ and CD4+ T cell responses after vaccination.

The V gene is TRBV21-1, the J gene TRBJ2-1; the DNA was not compared with TRBD1, the D call given in the table. TRBV21-1 is a pseudogene. Sequenced here: peripheral blood, sampled in a trial of Ad26.COV2.S vaccine versus placebo. This TCR was sampled from a person between 18 and 65 years old who received the Ad26.COV2.S COVID-19 vaccine or a placebo. The CDR3 coding sequence is TGTGCCAGCAGCAAAGAGTACAGGGGGGAAGATGAGCAGTTCTTC. The encoded protein is CASSKEYRGEDEQFF.